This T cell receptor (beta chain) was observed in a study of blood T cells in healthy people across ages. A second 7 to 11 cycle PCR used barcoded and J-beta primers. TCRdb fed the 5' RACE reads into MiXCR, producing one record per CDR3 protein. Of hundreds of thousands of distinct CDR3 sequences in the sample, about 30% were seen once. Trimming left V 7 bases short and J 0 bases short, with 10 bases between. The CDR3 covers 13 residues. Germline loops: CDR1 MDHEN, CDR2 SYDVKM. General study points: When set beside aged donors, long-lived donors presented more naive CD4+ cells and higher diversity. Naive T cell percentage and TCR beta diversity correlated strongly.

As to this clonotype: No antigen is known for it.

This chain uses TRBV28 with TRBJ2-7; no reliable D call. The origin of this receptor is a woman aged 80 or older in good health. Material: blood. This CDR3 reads CASIRQGSYEQYF. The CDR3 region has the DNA TGTGCCAGCATAAGACAAGGCTCCTACGAGCAGTACTTC.